This T cell receptor beta chain was identified in a study of tumor-infiltrating lymphocytes in oesophageal squamous cell carcinoma. TCRdb recomputed calls from the PCR reads with MiXCR, one row per CDR3 protein. The top ten hold more than 25% of the sample, which has roughly 18,000 distinct CDR3 sequences, roughly two fifths seen once. Trimming pared 6 bases from V and 2 bases from J, leaving 13 bases between. The germline V gene has CDR1 MDHEN and CDR2 SYDVKM. This CDR3 region has 14 residues. This clonotype has a count of ten or more. V is TRBV28 and J is TRBJ2-5; no reliable D call. Specimen: esophageal tumor tissue. This TCR was sampled from a male donor with esophageal squamous cell carcinoma. The CDR3 DNA reads as TGTGCCAGCAGCCCACTACATCAACAAGAGACCCAGTACTTC. It is translated as CASSPLHQQETQYF.